This TCR beta chain comes out of a study of blood T cell repertoires in COVID-19. Across the whole study: Researchers got acute and convalescent COVID-19 samples from the United States, Italy and Spain. PBMCs, B-cell-depleted T cells, or T cells were the source of the cDNA or gDNA that made up the material.

A Seattle source enrolled patients during active infection and followed them longitudinally. Method: immunoSEQ multiplex PCR; TCRdb's copy keeps in-frame clones and lacks some. Among about 150,000 clones listed, approximately 91% were seen once. Deletions cut 4 bases from V and 2 bases from J, with 8 bases between. Germline CDR1 reads SGHAT; CDR2 reads FQNNGV. The CDR3 extends over 13 amino acids. The TCR comes from a man younger than 35 with COVID-19, enrolled during active disease. The chain uses TRBV11-2 and TRBJ1-1; D is unresolved. Sequenced input: peripheral blood. The CDR3 here is CASSYRGNTEAFF. The CDR3 DNA is TGTGCCAGCAGCTACCGCGGTAACACTGAAGCTTTCTTT. Full variable domain (remainder filled in from reference TRBV11-2 and TRBJ1-1): EAGVAQSPRYKIIEKRQSVAFWCNPISGHATLYWYQQILGQGPKLLIQFQNNGVVDDSQLPKDRFSAERLKGVDSTLKIQPAKLEDSAVYLCASSYRGNTEAFFGQGTRLTVV.